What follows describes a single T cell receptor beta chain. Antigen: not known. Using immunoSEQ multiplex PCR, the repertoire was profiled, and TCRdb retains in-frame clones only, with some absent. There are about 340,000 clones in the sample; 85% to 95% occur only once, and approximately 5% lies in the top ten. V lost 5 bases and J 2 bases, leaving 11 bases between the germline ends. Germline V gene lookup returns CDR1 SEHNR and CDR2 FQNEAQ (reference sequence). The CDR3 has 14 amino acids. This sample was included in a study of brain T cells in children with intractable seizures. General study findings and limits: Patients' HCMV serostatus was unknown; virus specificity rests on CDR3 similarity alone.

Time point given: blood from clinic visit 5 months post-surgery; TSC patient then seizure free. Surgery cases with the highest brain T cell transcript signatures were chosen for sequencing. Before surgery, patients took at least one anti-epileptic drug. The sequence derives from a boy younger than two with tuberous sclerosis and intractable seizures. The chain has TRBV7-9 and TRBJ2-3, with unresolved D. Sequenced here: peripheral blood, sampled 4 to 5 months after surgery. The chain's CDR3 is CASSPDSFTDTQYF. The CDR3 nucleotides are TGTGCCAGCAGCCCCGATTCTTTCACAGATACGCAGTATTTT. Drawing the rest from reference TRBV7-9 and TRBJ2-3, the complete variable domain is DTGVSQNPRHKITKRGQNVTFRCDPISEHNRLYWYRQTLGQGPEFLTYFQNEAQLEKSRLLSDRFSAERPKGSFSTLEIQRTEQGDSAMYLCASSPDSFTDTQYFGPGTRLTVL.